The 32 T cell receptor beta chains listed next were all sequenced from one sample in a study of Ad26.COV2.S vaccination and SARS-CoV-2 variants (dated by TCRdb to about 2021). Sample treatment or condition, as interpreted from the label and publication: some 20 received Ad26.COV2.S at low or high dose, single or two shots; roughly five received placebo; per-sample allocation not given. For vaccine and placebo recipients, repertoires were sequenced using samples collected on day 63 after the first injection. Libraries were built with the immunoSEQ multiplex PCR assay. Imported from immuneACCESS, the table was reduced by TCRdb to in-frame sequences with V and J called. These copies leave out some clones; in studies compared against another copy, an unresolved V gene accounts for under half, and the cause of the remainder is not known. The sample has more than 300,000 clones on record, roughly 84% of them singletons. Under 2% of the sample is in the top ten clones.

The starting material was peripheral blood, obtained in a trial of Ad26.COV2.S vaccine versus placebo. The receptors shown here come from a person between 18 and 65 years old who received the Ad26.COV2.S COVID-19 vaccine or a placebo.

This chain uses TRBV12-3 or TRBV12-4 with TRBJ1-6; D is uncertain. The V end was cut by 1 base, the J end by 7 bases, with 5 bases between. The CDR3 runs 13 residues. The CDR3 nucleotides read TGTGCCAGCAGTTTAGGACTAAATTCACCCCTCCACTTT. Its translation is CASSLGLNSPLHF.

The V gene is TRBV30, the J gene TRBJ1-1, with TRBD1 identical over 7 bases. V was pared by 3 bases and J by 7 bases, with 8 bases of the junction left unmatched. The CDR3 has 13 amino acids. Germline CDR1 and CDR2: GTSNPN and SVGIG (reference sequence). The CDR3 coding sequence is TGTGCCTGGAGAATACAGGGGAGCCGTGAAGCTTTCTTT. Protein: CAWRIQGSREAFF. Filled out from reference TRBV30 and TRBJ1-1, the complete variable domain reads SQTIHQWPATLVQPVGSPLSLECTVEGTSNPNLYWYRQAAGRGLQLLFYSVGIGQISSEVPQNLSASRPQDRQFILSSKKLLLSDSGFYLCAWRIQGSREAFFGQGTRLTVV.

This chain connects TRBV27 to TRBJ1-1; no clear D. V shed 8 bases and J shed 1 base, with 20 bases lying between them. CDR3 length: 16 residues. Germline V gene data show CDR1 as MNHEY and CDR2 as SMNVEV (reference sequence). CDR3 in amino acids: CASGGGVGRRNTEAFF. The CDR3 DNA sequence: TGTGCCAGCGGAGGTGGAGTGGGCAGACGGAACACTGAAGCTTTCTTT.

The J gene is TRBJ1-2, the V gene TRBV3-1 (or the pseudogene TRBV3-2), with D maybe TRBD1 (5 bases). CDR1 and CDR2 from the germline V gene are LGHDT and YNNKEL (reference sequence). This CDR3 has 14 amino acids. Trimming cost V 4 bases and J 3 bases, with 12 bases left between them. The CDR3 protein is CASSPLQADYGYTF. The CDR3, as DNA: TGTGCCAGCAGCCCGTTACAGGCGGACTATGGCTACACCTTC.

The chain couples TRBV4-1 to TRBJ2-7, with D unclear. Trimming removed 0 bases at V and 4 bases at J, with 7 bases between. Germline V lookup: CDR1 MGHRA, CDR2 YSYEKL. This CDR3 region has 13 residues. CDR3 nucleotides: TGCGCCAGCAGCCAAGATCGGTCTTACGAGCAGTACTTC. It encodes CASSQDRSYEQYF.

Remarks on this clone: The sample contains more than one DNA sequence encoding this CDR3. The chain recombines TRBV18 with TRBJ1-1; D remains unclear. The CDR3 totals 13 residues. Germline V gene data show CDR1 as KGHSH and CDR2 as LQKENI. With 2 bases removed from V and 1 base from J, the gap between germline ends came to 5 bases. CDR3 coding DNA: TGTGCCAGCTCACCAACCAGGAACACTGAAGCTTTCTTT. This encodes CASSPTRNTEAFF. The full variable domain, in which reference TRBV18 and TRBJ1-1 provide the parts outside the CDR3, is NAGVMQNPRHLVRRRGQEARLRCSPMKGHSHVYWYRQLPEEGLKFMVYLQKENIIDESGMPKERFSAEFPKEGPSILRIQQVVRGDSAAYFCASSPTRNTEAFFGQGTRLTVV.

CDR3 sequence reads: CASSPWQVTGELFF. CDR3 sequence (DNA): TGTGCCAGCTCACCATGGCAAGTCACCGGGGAGCTGTTTTTT. The chain uses TRBV18 and TRBJ2-2; D is unresolved. Per the germline V gene, CDR1 is KGHSH and CDR2 is LQKENI. Between the trimmed V and J ends, which lost 2 bases and 4 bases, there was a span of 8 bases. CDR3 length equals 14 residues.

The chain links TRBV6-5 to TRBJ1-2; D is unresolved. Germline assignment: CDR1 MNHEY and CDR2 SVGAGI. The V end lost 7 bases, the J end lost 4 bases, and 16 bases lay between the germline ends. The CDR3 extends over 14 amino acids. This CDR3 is CASTQLAGIYGYTF. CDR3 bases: TGTGCCAGCACTCAGCTGGCGGGGATCTATGGCTACACCTTC.

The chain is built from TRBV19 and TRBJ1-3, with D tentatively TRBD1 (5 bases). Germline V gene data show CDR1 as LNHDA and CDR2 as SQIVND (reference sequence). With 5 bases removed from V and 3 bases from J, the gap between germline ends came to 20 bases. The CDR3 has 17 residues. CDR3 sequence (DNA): TGTGCCAGTAGTGACCGGGGGAGTCTGCTGATTGGAAACACCATATATTTT. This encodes CASSDRGSLLIGNTIYF.

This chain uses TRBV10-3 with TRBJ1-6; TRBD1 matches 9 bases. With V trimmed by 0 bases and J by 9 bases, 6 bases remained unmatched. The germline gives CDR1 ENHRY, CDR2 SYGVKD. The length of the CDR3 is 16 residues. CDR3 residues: CAISESGRQGGSPLHF. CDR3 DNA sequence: TGTGCCATCAGTGAGTCGGGTCGACAGGGGGGTTCACCCCTCCACTTT.

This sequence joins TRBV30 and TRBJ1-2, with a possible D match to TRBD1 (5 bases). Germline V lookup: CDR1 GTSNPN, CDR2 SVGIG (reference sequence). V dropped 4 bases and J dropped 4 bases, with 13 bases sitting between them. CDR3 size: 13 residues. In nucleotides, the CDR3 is TGTGCCTGGACCCGGCCAGGGTCCTATGGCTACACCTTC. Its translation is CAWTRPGSYGYTF.

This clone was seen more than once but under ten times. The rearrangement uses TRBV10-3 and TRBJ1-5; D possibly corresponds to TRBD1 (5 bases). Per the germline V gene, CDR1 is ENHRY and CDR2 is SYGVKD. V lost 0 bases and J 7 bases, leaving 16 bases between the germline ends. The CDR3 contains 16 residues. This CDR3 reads CAISESAGLGVQPQHF. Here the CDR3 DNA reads TGTGCCATCAGTGAGTCGGCAGGGCTGGGTGTCCAGCCCCAGCATTTT.

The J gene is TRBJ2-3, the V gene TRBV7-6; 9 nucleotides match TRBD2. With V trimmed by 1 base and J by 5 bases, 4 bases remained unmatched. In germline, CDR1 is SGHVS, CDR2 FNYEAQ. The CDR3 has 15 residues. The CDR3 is CASSLVGGGVDTQYF. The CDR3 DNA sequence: TGTGCCAGCAGCTTAGTCGGCGGGGGGGTAGATACGCAGTATTTT.

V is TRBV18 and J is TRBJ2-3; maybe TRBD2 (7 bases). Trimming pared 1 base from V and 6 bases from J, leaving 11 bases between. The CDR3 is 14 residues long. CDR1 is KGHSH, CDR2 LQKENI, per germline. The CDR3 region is CASSPRGGLDTQYF. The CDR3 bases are TGTGCCAGCTCACCACGGGGGGGGCTGGATACGCAGTATTTT.

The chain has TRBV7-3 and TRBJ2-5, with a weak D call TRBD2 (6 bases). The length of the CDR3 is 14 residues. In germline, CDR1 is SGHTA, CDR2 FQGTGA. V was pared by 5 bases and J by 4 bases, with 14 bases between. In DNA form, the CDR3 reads TGTGCCAGCAGCCTAGGAGGGCCTCGAGAGACCCAGTACTTC. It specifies CASSLGGPRETQYF.

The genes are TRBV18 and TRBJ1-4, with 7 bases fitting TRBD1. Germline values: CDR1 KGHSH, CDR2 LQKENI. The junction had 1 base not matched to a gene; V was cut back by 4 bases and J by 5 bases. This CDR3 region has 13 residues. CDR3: CASSRDSNEKLFF. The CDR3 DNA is TGTGCCAGCTCACGGGACAGCAATGAAAAACTGTTTTTT.

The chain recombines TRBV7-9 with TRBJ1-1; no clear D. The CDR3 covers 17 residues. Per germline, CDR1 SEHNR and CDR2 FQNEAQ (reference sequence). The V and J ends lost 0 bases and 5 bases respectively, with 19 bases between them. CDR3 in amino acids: CASSLATASIKGTEAFF. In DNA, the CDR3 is TGTGCCAGCAGCTTAGCCACAGCCAGTATAAAAGGAACTGAAGCTTTCTTT.

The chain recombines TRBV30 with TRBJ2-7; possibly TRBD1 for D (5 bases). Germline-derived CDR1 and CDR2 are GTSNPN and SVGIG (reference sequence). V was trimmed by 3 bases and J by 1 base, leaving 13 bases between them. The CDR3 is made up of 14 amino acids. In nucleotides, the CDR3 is TGTGCCTGGAGGCAAGACAGTTTTTCCTACGAGCAGTACTTC. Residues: CAWRQDSFSYEQYF.

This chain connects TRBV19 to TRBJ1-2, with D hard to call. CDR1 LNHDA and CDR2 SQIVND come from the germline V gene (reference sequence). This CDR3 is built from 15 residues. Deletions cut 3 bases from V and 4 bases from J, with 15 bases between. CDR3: CASSIRQATFYGYTF. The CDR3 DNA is TGTGCCAGTAGTATCCGGCAGGCTACGTTCTATGGCTACACCTTC.

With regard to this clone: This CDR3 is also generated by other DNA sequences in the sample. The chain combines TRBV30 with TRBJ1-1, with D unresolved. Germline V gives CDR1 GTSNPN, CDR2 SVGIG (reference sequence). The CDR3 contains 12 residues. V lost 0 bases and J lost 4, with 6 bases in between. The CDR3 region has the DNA TGTGCCTGGAGTGTCCAAGGCACTGAAGCTTTCTTT. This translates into CAWSVQGTEAFF.

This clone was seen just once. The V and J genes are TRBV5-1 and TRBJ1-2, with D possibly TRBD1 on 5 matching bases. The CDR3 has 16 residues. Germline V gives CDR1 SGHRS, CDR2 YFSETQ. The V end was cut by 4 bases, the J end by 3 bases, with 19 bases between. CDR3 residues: CASSVGRFGADYGYTF. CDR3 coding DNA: TGCGCCAGCAGCGTAGGCCGGTTCGGGGCAGACTATGGCTACACCTTC. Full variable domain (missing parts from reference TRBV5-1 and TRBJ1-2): KAGVTQTPRYLIKTRGQQVTLSCSPISGHRSVSWYQQTPGQGLQFLFEYFSETQRNKGNFPGRFSGRQFSNSRSEMNVSTLELGDSALYLCASSVGRFGADYGYTFGSGTRLTVV.

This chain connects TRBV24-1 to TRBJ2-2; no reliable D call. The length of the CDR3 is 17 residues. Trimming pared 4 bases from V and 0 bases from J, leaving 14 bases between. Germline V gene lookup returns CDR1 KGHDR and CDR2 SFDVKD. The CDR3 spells CATSDSGRSTNTGELFF. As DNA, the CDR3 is TGTGCCACCAGTGACTCTGGACGGAGTACGAACACCGGGGAGCTGTTTTTT.

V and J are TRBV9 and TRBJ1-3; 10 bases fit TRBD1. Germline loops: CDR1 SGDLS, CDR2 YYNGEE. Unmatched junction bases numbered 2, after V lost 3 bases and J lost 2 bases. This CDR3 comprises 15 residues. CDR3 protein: CASSDGQGAGNTIYF. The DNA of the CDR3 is TGTGCCAGCAGCGATGGACAGGGGGCTGGAAACACCATATATTTT.

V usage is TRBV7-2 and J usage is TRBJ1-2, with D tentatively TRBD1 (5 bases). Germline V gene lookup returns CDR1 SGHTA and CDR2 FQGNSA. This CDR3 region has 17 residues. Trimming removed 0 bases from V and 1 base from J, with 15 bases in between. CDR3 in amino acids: CASSLAGGAGSNYGYTF. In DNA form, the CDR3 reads TGTGCCAGCAGCTTAGCTGGTGGGGCAGGGAGTAACTATGGCTACACCTTC.

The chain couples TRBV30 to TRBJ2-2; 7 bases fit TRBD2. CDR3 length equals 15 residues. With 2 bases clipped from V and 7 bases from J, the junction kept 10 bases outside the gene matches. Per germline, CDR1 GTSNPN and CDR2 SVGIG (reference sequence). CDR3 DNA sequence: TGTGCCTGGAGTAACCAAGGGAGGGCCTTCGGGGAGCTGTTTTTT. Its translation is CAWSNQGRAFGELFF.

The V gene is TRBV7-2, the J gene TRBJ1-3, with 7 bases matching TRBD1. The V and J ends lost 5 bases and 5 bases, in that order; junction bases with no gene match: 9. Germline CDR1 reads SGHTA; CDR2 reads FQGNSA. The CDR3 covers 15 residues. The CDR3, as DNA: TGTGCCAGCAGCCCCCGCCTGGGACAGCGAAACACCATATATTTT. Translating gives CASSPRLGQRNTIYF.

The CDR3 DNA reads TGCGCCAGCAGCTTTGGGCAGGGTTACACCGGGGAGCTGTTTTTT. This encodes CASSFGQGYTGELFF. J is TRBJ2-2 and V is TRBV5-1, with D tentatively TRBD1 (5 bases). There are 15 residues in the CDR3. Trimming removed 2 bases at V and 3 bases at J, with 11 bases between. Germline CDR1 reads SGHRS; CDR2 reads YFSETQ.

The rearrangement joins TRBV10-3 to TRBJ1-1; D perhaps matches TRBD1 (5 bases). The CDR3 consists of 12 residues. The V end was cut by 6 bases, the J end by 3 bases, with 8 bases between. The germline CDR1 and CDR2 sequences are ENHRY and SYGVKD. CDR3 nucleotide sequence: TGTGCCATCAGGGGGGAGGACACTGAAGCTTTCTTT. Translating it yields CAIRGEDTEAFF.

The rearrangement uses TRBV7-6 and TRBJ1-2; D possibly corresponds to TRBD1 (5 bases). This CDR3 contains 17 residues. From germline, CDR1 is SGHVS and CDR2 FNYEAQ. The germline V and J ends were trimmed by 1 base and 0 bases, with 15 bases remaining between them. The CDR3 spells CASSLGGTGRANYGYTF. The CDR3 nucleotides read TGTGCCAGCAGCTTAGGGGGGACTGGCCGGGCTAACTATGGCTACACCTTC.

In DNA, the CDR3 is TGTGCCAGCACCTGGGCCGGGACGGGGAGCTACGAGCAGTACTTC. It specifies CASTWAGTGSYEQYF. This chain uses TRBV6-5 with TRBJ2-7; D is perhaps TRBD1 or TRBD2 (5 bases each). Germline V CDR1 and CDR2: MNHEY, SVGAGI. This CDR3 contains 15 residues. V lost 7 bases, J lost 3 bases, and 19 bases lay in between.

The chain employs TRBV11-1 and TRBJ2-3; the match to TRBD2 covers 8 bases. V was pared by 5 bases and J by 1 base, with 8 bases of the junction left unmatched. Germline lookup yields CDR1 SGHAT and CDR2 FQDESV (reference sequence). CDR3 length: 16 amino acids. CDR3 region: CASSLGGAVGTDTQYF. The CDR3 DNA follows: TGTGCCAGCAGCCTCGGGGGGGCCGTGGGCACAGATACGCAGTATTTT.

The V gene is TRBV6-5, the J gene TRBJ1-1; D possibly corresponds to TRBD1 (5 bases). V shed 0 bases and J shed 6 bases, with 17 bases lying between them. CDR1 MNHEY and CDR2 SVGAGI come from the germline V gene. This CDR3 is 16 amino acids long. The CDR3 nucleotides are TGTGCCAGCAGTTACTCGATGCAGCAGGGAGGGTCTGAAGCTTTCTTT. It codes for CASSYSMQQGGSEAFF.